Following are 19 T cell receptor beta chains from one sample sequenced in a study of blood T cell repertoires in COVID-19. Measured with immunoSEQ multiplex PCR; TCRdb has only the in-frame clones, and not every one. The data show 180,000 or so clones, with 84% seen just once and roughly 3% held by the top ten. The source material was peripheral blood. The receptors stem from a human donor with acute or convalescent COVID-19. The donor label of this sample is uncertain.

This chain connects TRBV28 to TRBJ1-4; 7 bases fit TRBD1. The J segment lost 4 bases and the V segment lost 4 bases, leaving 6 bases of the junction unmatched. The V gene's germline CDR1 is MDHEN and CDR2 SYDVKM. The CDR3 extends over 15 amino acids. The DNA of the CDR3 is TGTGCCAGCAGTTCCGCGGGACAGTTTAATGAAAAACTGTTTTTT. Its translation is CASSSAGQFNEKLFF.

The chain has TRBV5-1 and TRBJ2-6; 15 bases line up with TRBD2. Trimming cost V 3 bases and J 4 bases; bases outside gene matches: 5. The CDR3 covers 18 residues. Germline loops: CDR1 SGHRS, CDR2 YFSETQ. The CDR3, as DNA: TGCGCCAGCAGCTCCGGACTAGCGGGGGGGCTGGGGGCCAACGTCCTGACTTTC. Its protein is CASSSGLAGGLGANVLTF. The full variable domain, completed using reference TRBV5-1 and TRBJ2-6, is KAGVTQTPRYLIKTRGQQVTLSCSPISGHRSVSWYQQTPGQGLQFLFEYFSETQRNKGNFPGRFSGRQFSNSRSEMNVSTLELGDSALYLCASSSGLAGGLGANVLTFGAGSRLTVL.

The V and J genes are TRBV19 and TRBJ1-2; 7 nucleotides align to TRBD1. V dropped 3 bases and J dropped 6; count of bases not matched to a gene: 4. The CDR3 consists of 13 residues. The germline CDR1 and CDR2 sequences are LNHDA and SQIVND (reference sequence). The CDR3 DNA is TGTGCCAGTAGTATCAGGGGGAGAGATGGCTACACCTTC. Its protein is CASSIRGRDGYTF.

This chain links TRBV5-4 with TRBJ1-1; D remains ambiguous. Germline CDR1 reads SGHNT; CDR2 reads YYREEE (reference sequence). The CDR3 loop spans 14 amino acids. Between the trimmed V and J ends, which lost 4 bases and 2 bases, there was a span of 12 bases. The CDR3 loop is CASSRNEGNTEAFF. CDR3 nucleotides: TGTGCCAGCAGCCGTAACGAGGGAAACACTGAAGCTTTCTTT.

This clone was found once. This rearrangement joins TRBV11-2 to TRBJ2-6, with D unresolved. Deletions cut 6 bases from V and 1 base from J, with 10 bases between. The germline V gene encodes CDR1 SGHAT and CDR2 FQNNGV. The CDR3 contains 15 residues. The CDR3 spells CASSVRTSGANVLTF. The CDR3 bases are TGTGCCAGCAGTGTGCGTACTTCTGGGGCCAACGTCCTGACTTTC.

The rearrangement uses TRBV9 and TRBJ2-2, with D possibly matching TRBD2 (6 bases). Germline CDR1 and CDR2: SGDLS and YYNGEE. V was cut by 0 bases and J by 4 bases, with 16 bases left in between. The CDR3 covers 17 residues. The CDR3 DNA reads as TGTGCCAGCAGCGTAGGGGCTTTGCGGGGTGCCACCGGGGAGCTGTTTTTT. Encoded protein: CASSVGALRGATGELFF.

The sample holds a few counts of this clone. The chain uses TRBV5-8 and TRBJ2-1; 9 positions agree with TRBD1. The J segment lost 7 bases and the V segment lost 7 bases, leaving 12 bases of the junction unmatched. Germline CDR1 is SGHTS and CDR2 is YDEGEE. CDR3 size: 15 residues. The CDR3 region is CASRTEDRGWNEQFF. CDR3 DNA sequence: TGTGCCAGCCGCACCGAGGACAGGGGATGGAATGAGCAGTTCTTC.

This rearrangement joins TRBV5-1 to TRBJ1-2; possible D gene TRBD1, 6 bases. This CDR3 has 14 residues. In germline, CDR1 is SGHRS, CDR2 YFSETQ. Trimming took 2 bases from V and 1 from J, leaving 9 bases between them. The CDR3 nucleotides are TGCGCCAGCAGCTTAGGGACACTTAACTATGGCTACACCTTC. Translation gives CASSLGTLNYGYTF.

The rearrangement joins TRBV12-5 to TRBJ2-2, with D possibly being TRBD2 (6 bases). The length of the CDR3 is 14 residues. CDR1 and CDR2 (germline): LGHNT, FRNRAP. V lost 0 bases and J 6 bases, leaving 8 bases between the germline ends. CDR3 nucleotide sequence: TGTGCTAGTGGTTTGGTCGCGGGGTCCGGGGAGCTGTTTTTT. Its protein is CASGLVAGSGELFF. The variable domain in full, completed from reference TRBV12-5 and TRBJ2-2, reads DARVTQTPRHKVTEMGQEVTMRCQPILGHNTVFWYRQTMMQGLELLAYFRNRAPLDDSGMPKDRFSAEMPDATLATLKIQPSEPRDSAVYFCASGLVAGSGELFFGEGSRLTVL.

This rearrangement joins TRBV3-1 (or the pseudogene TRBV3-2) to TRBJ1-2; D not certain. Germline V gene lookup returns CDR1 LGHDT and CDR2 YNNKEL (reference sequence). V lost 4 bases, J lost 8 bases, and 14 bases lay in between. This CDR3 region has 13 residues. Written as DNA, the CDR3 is TGTGCCAGCAGCCTACAGATCTATCAAGGCTACACCTTC. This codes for CASSLQIYQGYTF.

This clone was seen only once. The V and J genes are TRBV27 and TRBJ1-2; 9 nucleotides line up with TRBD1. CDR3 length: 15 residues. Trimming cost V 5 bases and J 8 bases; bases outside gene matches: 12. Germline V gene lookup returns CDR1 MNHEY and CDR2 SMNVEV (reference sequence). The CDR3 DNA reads TGTGCCAGCAGTCCCCCTACCGGGACAGGGCAAGGCTACACCTTC. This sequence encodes CASSPPTGTGQGYTF.

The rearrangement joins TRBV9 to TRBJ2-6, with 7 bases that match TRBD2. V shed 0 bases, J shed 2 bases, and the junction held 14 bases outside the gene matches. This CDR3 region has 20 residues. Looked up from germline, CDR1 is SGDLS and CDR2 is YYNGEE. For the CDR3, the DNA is TGTGCCAGCAGCGTAGGTCCGCGGAGCGGGGTTGGCGCTGGGGCCAACGTCCTGACTTTC. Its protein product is CASSVGPRSGVGAGANVLTF.

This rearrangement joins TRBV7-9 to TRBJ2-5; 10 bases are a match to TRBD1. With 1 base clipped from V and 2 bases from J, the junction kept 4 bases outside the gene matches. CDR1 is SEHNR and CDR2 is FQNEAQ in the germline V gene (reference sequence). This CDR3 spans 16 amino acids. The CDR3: CASSLGGTGAQETQYF. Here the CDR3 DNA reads TGTGCCAGCAGCTTAGGAGGGACAGGGGCTCAAGAGACCCAGTACTTC.

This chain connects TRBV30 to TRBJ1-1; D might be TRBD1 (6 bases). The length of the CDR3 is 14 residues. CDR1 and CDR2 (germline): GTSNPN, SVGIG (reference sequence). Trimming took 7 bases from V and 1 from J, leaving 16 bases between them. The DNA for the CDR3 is TGTGCCTTAAGACCGGGACACCAGAACACTGAAGCTTTCTTT. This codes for CALRPGHQNTEAFF.

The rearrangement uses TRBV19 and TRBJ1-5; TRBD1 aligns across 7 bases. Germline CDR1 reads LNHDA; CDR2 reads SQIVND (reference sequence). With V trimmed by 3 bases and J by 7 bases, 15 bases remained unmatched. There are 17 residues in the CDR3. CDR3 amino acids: CASSILTGAAGGQPQHF. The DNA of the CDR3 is TGTGCCAGTAGTATCCTCACAGGGGCGGCCGGAGGGCAGCCCCAGCATTTT.

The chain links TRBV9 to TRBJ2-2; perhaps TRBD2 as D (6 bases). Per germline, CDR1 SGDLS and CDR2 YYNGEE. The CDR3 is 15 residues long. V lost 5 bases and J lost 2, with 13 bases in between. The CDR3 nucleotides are TGTGCCAGCAGACCCGAACTAGCAAACACCGGGGAGCTGTTTTTT. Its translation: CASRPELANTGELFF.

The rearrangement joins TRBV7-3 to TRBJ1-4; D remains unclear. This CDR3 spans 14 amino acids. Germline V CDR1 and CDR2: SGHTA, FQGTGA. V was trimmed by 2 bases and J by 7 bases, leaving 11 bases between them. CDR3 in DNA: TGTGCCAGCAGCTTACGTCCCCCGGGTGAAAAACTGTTTTTT. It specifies CASSLRPPGEKLFF.

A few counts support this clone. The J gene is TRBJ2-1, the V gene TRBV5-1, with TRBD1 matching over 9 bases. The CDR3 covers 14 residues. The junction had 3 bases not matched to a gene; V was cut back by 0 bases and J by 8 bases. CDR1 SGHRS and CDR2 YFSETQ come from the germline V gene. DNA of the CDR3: TGCGCCAGCAGCTTGGCCCGGACAGGGGATGAGCAGTTCTTC. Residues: CASSLARTGDEQFF.

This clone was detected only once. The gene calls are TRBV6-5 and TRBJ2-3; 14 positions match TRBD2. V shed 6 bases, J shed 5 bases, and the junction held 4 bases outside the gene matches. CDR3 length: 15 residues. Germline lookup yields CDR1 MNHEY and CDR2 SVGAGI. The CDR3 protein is CASRGGLAGVDTQYF. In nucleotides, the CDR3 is TGTGCCAGCAGAGGGGGACTAGCGGGAGTAGATACGCAGTATTTT.